The 30 T cell receptor beta chains in this list originate from one sample, sequenced in a study of T cell responses to AZD1222 COVID-19 vaccine (dated by TCRdb to about 2021). Library method: the immunoSEQ multiplex PCR assay. Imported from immuneACCESS, the table was reduced by TCRdb to in-frame sequences with V and J called. These copies leave out some clones; in studies compared against another copy, an unresolved V gene accounts for under half, and the cause of the remainder is not known. The sample contains around 200,000 clones, 90% to 95% of them found a single time. The top ten clones comprise around 4% of the sample. In the paper's terms, the time point label means: baseline before first vaccination. This sample comprised peripheral blood, obtained on day 0 of AZD1222 vaccination. The receptors here all came from an adult in good health.

V and J are TRBV5-1 and TRBJ1-2; D remains ambiguous. The CDR3 runs to 12 residues. Germline lookup yields CDR1 SGHRS and CDR2 YFSETQ. V dropped 0 bases and J dropped 7 bases, with 7 bases sitting between them. The CDR3: CASSLESTGYTF. Here the CDR3 DNA reads TGCGCCAGCAGCTTGGAGTCGACTGGCTACACCTTC.

V gene TRBV5-8 combines with J gene TRBJ1-1, with 8 nucleotides matching TRBD1. The CDR3 is 13 amino acids. Germline V lookup: CDR1 SGHTS, CDR2 YDEGEE. V shed 2 bases, J shed 10 bases, and the junction held 7 bases outside the gene matches. The CDR3 reads CASSFLGQGGAFF. Here the CDR3 DNA reads TGTGCCAGCAGCTTCCTCGGACAGGGTGGAGCTTTCTTT. The full variable domain, its missing parts supplied by reference TRBV5-8 and TRBJ1-1, is EAGVTQSPTHLIKTRGQQATLRCSPISGHTSVYWYQQALGLGLQFLLWYDEGEERNRGNFPPRFSGRQFPNYSSELNVNALELEDSALYLCASSFLGQGGAFFGQGTRLTVV.

The chain combines TRBV6-6 with TRBJ2-3; 11 nucleotides align to TRBD2. CDR1 MNHNY and CDR2 SVGAGI come from the germline V gene (reference sequence). V trimming: 6 bases; J trimming: 4 bases; junction bases outside the gene matches: 3. The CDR3 sequence is 14 residues long. The CDR3 loop is CASRPGLAADTQYF. DNA for the CDR3: TGTGCCAGCAGACCGGGACTAGCGGCAGATACGCAGTATTTT.

The V gene is TRBV28, the J gene TRBJ2-3; D possibly corresponds to TRBD2 (7 bases). CDR1 and CDR2 (germline): MDHEN, SYDVKM. There are 15 residues in the CDR3. V lost 5 bases and J 6 bases, leaving 18 bases between the germline ends. The CDR3, as DNA: TGTGCCAGCAGTCCCTCGGGGGGCCTGAGTGATACGCAGTATTTT. Protein: CASSPSGGLSDTQYF.

The rearrangement links TRBV7-6 to TRBJ1-1; D is ambiguous. The V gene lost 5 bases and the J gene lost 1 base, with 14 bases spanning the gap. CDR1 and CDR2 (germline): SGHVS, FNYEAQ. CDR3 length: 15 amino acids. CDR3 nucleotides: TGTGCCAGCAGCCCAATCCATGGACCGAACACTGAAGCTTTCTTT. This gives the protein CASSPIHGPNTEAFF.

The chain carries TRBV20-1 and TRBJ2-5; D is undetermined. The V end lost 7 bases, the J end lost 5 bases, and 11 bases lay between the germline ends. Germline V CDR1 and CDR2: DFQATT, SNEGSKA (reference sequence). The CDR3 length is 11 residues. For the CDR3, the DNA is TGCAGTGTTCCCCGAAGGGAGACCCAGTACTTC. This sequence encodes CSVPRRETQYF.

The V and J genes are TRBV4-1 and TRBJ2-7, with D possibly being TRBD1 (5 bases). The CDR3 is 15 residues long. Trimming pared 4 bases from V and 0 bases from J, leaving 13 bases between. Germline V gene sequence: CDR1 MGHRA, CDR2 YSYEKL. The CDR3 spells CASSLSKGLSYEQYF. DNA of the CDR3: TGCGCCAGCAGCCTCTCTAAGGGGCTCTCCTACGAGCAGTACTTC.

V is TRBV7-6 and J is TRBJ2-1, with D possibly being TRBD2 (7 bases). Germline V lookup: CDR1 SGHVS, CDR2 FNYEAQ. V lost 5 bases and J lost 7, with 18 bases in between. The CDR3 runs to 15 residues. CDR3 nucleotide sequence: TGTGCCAGCAGCGCCGGGACTAAAAGGGGGAATGAGCAGTTCTTC. Protein: CASSAGTKRGNEQFF.

The genes are TRBV19 and TRBJ1-3; D not certain. The germline V and J ends were trimmed by 7 bases and 1 base, with 14 bases remaining between them. Germline V gene sequence: CDR1 LNHDA, CDR2 SQIVND (reference sequence). The CDR3 has 15 residues. For the CDR3, the DNA is TGTGCCAGTAAACGGAGGGAGGATTCTGGAAACACCATATATTTT. Its translation: CASKRREDSGNTIYF.

The V gene is TRBV28, the J gene TRBJ1-2; 8 bases agree with TRBD1. J lost 8 bases, V lost 2 bases, and 22 bases had no gene match. CDR1 MDHEN and CDR2 SYDVKM come from the germline V gene. CDR3 length equals 19 residues. The CDR3 sequence: CASSLPLGGQGGRPKGYTF. The CDR3 DNA is TGTGCCAGCAGTTTACCCCTAGGAGGACAGGGAGGACGCCCTAAAGGCTACACCTTC.

V and J are TRBV7-6 and TRBJ1-2; D is possibly TRBD1 (6 bases). Per the germline V gene, CDR1 is SGHVS and CDR2 is FNYEAQ. Trimming removed 0 bases at V and 7 bases at J, with 15 bases between. This CDR3 contains 15 residues. CDR3 region: CASSLAADRASGYTF. CDR3 nucleotides: TGTGCCAGCAGCTTAGCCGCGGACAGAGCGAGTGGCTACACCTTC. The full variable domain, with the rest looked up from reference TRBV7-6 and TRBJ1-2, is GAGVSQSPRYKVTKRGQDVALRCDPISGHVSLYWYRQALGQGPEFLTYFNYEAQQDKSGLPNDRFSAERPEGSISTLTIQRTEQRDSAMYRCASSLAADRASGYTFGSGTRLTVV.

The V gene is TRBV27, the J gene TRBJ2-7, with no clear D. V lost 3 bases to trimming and J lost 4 bases, with 13 bases between them. CDR3 length equals 14 residues. Looked up from germline, CDR1 is MNHEY and CDR2 is SMNVEV (reference sequence). The CDR3 DNA is TGTGCCAGCAGTTTCAAGGTGCCAGCTTACGAGCAGTACTTC. This codes for CASSFKVPAYEQYF.

This sequence joins TRBV5-5 and TRBJ1-1; D call uncertain. The CDR3 runs 15 residues. With 0 bases removed from V and 0 bases from J, the gap between germline ends came to 9 bases. Germline V CDR1 and CDR2: SGHKS, YYEKEE (reference sequence). The CDR3, as DNA: TGTGCCAGCAGCTTGGTTGGTGGGGTGAACACTGAAGCTTTCTTT. Protein product: CASSLVGGVNTEAFF.

The V gene is TRBV18, the J gene TRBJ2-7; D is perhaps TRBD1 or TRBD2 (5 bases each). Trimming removed 2 bases at V and 6 bases at J, with 8 bases between. From germline, CDR1 is KGHSH and CDR2 LQKENI. The CDR3 runs to 12 residues. CDR3 DNA: TGTGCCAGCTCACCATATGGGGGCGAGCAGTACTTC. Protein product: CASSPYGGEQYF.

The chain carries TRBV4-2 and TRBJ1-5; 12 positions agree with TRBD1. The CDR3 length is 20 residues. Germline V gene lookup returns CDR1 LGHNA and CDR2 YNFKEQ. V was pared by 4 bases and J by 0 bases, with 13 bases of the junction left unmatched. DNA of the CDR3: TGTGCCAGCAGCCCAGCCCCGGGACAGGGGGCTCCGGTTAGCAATCAGCCCCAGCATTTT. This encodes CASSPAPGQGAPVSNQPQHF.

The chain is built from TRBV18 and TRBJ2-1; D is perhaps TRBD1 (5 bases). Germline V gene data show CDR1 as KGHSH and CDR2 as LQKENI. The CDR3 consists of 15 residues. V dropped 1 base and J dropped 5 bases, with 12 bases sitting between them. The CDR3 coding sequence is TGTGCCAGCTCACCACTTTCGACAGTTCACAATGAGCAGTTCTTC. It is translated as CASSPLSTVHNEQFF.

The V gene is TRBV10-3, the J gene TRBJ1-5, with TRBD1 identical over 12 bases. Germline V gene data show CDR1 as ENHRY and CDR2 as SYGVKD. The CDR3 consists of 18 residues. With V trimmed by 5 bases and J by 1 base, 9 bases remained unmatched. In DNA, the CDR3 is TGTGCCATCAGTCCCGGGACAGGGGGCGAGGGGAGCAATCAGCCCCAGCATTTT. It codes for CAISPGTGGEGSNQPQHF.

With regard to this clone: This sample also contains other DNA sequences that code for the same CDR3. The chain carries TRBV12-3 or TRBV12-4 and TRBJ1-5; D not certain. The germline V and J ends were trimmed by 3 bases and 0 bases, with 3 bases remaining between them. The CDR3 loop spans 13 amino acids. CDR3 nucleotides: TGTGCCAGCAGTTTGGGTAGCAATCAGCCCCAGCATTTT. Amino acids: CASSLGSNQPQHF.

The genes are TRBV7-2 and TRBJ1-1; tentatively, D is TRBD1 (5 bases). Germline-derived CDR1 and CDR2 are SGHTA and FQGNSA. Trimming shortened V by 5 bases and J by 7 bases, and 14 bases separated the two germline ends. The CDR3 extends over 13 amino acids. The CDR3 nucleotides are TGTGCCAGCAGCCCTTTGGGACGCGATGAAGCTTTCTTT. Translation: CASSPLGRDEAFF. Filled out from reference TRBV7-2 and TRBJ1-1, the complete variable domain reads GAGVSQSPSNKVTEKGKDVELRCDPISGHTALYWYRQSLGQGLEFLIYFQGNSAPDKSGLPSDRFSAERTGGSVSTLTIQRTQQEDSAVYLCASSPLGRDEAFFGQGTRLTVV.

The chain has TRBV7-2 and TRBJ1-6; D unresolved. The germline V gene has CDR1 SGHTA and CDR2 FQGNSA. The CDR3 extends over 16 amino acids. V was pared by 2 bases and J by 11 bases, with 19 bases between. CDR3 DNA: TGTGCCAGCAGCTTATCGTCCGGGGTAAGGGTGACACCCCTCCACTTT. Protein sequence: CASSLSSGVRVTPLHF.

The chain employs TRBV4-1 and TRBJ1-1, with D uncertain. Germline V gene data show CDR1 as MGHRA and CDR2 as YSYEKL. V lost 0 bases and J 1 base, leaving 15 bases between the germline ends. The CDR3 extends over 17 amino acids. The CDR3 here is CASSQERRREGNTEAFF. The DNA for the CDR3 is TGCGCCAGCAGCCAAGAGCGAAGGCGGGAGGGGAACACTGAAGCTTTCTTT.

This clone was recorded a few times. The rearrangement links TRBV28 to TRBJ1-2; D remains unclear. The CDR3 sequence is 12 residues long. The V end was cut by 7 bases, the J end by 1 base, with 7 bases between. Germline assignment: CDR1 MDHEN and CDR2 SYDVKM. DNA for the CDR3: TGTGCCAGCACCGATGATAACTATGGCTACACCTTC. Residues: CASTDDNYGYTF.

This rearrangement joins TRBV3-1 (or the pseudogene TRBV3-2) to TRBJ2-5; the D gene is possibly TRBD2 (5 bases). Germline V gene sequence: CDR1 LGHDT, CDR2 YNNKEL (reference sequence). This CDR3 has 14 amino acids. V dropped 1 base and J dropped 4 bases, with 10 bases sitting between them. CDR3 coding DNA: TGTGCCAGCAGCCAAGTGACGGGGTCAGAGACCCAGTACTTC. Its protein is CASSQVTGSETQYF.

The chain has TRBV7-9 and TRBJ2-1, with TRBD1 identical over 7 bases. Germline values: CDR1 SEHNR, CDR2 FQNEAQ (reference sequence). The CDR3 has 13 amino acids. V lost 5 bases, J lost 10 bases, and 8 bases stayed unmatched. The CDR3 sequence: CASSPPDRLEQFF. CDR3 sequence (DNA): TGTGCCAGCAGCCCACCGGACAGGCTAGAGCAGTTCTTC. Supplemented by reference TRBV7-9 and TRBJ2-1, the full variable domain reads DTGVSQNPRHKITKRGQNVTFRCDPISEHNRLYWYRQTLGQGPEFLTYFQNEAQLEKSRLLSDRFSAERPKGSFSTLEIQRTEQGDSAMYLCASSPPDRLEQFFGPGTRLTVL.

The chain combines TRBV15 with TRBJ1-4; D unresolved. Trimming took 1 base from V and 0 from J, leaving 9 bases between them. Germline V gene lookup returns CDR1 LNHNV and CDR2 YYDKDF (reference sequence). The CDR3 spans 16 residues. The CDR3 DNA reads TGTGCCACCAGCAGAGCGGTCCGGACAACTAATGAAAAACTGTTTTTT. This translates into CATSRAVRTTNEKLFF.

The rearrangement joins TRBV29-1 to TRBJ1-2; 9 bases line up with TRBD1. From germline, CDR1 is SQVTM and CDR2 ANQGSEA. V was pared by 6 bases and J by 4 bases, with 9 bases of the junction left unmatched. This CDR3 is 14 amino acids long. For the CDR3, the DNA is TGCAGCGTCGGAGAACAGGGGGCTGGCTATGGCTACACCTTC. The encoded protein is CSVGEQGAGYGYTF.

The chain has TRBV27 and TRBJ2-1; D is possibly TRBD1 or TRBD2 (5 bases each). Per the germline V gene, CDR1 is MNHEY and CDR2 is SMNVEV (reference sequence). V was clipped by 10 bases and J by 4 bases, with 14 bases between them. The CDR3 consists of 13 residues. The CDR3 protein is CAIRDGSYNEQFF. CDR3 in DNA: TGTGCCATTAGGGACGGCTCTTACAATGAGCAGTTCTTC.

The chain combines TRBV19 with TRBJ1-5; 8 positions match TRBD1. CDR3 length equals 16 residues. V lost 5 bases, J lost 5 bases, and 11 bases stayed unmatched. Looked up from germline, CDR1 is LNHDA and CDR2 is SQIVND (reference sequence). The CDR3 loop reads CASSPRTGLRDQPQHF. DNA of the CDR3: TGTGCCAGTAGTCCCCGGACAGGGCTTCGGGATCAGCCCCAGCATTTT.

The rearrangement uses TRBV3-1 (or the pseudogene TRBV3-2) and TRBJ1-1; D ambiguous. In germline, CDR1 is LGHDT, CDR2 YNNKEL (reference sequence). V was clipped by 1 base and J by 5 bases, with 11 bases between them. The CDR3 consists of 14 residues. The CDR3 loop is CASSQAGRGTEAFF. In DNA, the CDR3 is TGTGCCAGCAGCCAAGCCGGGCGGGGTACTGAAGCTTTCTTT.

This chain links TRBV5-1 with TRBJ1-5, with unresolved D. This CDR3 has 14 amino acids. CDR1 and CDR2 from the germline V gene are SGHRS and YFSETQ. V was shortened by 4 bases and J by 5 bases, with 13 bases between the two germline ends. The CDR3 DNA sequence: TGCGCCAGCAGCCCGGACCCCTCCGATCAGCCCCAGCATTTT. Amino acids: CASSPDPSDQPQHF.